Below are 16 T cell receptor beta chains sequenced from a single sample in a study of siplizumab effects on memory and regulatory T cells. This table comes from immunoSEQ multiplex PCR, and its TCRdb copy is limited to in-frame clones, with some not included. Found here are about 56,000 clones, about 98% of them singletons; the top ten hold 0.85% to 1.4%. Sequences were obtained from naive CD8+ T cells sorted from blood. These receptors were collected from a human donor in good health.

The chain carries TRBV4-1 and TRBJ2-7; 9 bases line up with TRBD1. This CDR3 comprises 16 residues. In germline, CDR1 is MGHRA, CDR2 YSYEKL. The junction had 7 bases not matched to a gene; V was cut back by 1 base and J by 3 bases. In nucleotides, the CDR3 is TGCGCCAGCAGCCAAGCCGGGGACAGGGCCTTCTACGAGCAGTACTTC. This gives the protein CASSQAGDRAFYEQYF.

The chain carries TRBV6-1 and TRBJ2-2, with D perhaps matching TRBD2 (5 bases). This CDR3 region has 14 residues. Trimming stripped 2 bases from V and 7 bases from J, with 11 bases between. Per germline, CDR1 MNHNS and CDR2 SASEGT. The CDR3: CASSESGYSGELFF. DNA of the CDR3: TGTGCCAGCAGTGAATCGGGGTATAGCGGGGAGCTGTTTTTT.

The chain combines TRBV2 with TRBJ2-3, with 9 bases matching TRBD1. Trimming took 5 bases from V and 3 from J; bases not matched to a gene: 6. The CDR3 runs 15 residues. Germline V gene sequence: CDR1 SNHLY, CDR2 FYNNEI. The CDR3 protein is CASSPRQGGTDTQYF. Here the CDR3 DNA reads TGTGCCAGCAGTCCTCGACAGGGGGGGACAGATACGCAGTATTTT.

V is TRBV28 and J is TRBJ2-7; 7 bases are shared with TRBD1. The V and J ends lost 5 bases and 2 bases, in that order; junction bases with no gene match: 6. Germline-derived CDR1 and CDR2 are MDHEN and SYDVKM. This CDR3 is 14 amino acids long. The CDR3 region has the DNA TGTGCCAGCAGTCCCGGACAGGAGACCTACGAGCAGTACTTC. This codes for CASSPGQETYEQYF.

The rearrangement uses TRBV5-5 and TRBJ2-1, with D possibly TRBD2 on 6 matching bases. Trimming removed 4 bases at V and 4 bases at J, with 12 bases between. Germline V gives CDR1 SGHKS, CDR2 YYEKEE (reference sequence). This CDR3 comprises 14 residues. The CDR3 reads CASSISGTYNEQFF. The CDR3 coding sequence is TGTGCCAGCAGCATTAGCGGAACTTACAATGAGCAGTTCTTC.

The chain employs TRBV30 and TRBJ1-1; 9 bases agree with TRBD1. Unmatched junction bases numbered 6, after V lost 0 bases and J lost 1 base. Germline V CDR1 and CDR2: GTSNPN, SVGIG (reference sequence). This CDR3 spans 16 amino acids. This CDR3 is CAWSVVDRGGNTEAFF. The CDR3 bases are TGTGCCTGGAGTGTGGTCGACAGGGGGGGGAACACTGAAGCTTTCTTT.

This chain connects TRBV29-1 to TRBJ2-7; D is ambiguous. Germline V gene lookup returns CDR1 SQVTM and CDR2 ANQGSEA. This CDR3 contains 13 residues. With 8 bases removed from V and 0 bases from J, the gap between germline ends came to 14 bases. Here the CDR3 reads CSIYIVSSYEQYF. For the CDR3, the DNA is TGCAGCATCTATATAGTCAGCTCCTACGAGCAGTACTTC.

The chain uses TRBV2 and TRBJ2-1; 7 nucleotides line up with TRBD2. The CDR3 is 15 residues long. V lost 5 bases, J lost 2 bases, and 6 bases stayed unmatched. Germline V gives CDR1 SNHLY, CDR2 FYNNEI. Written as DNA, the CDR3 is TGTGCCAGCAGTCTCGCTAGCGGAGCCTACAATGAGCAGTTCTTC. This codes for CASSLASGAYNEQFF. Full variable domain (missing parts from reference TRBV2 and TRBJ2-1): EPEVTQTPSHQVTQMGQEVILRCVPISNHLYFYWYRQILGQKVEFLVSFYNNEISEKSEIFDDQFSVERPDGSNFTLKIRSTKLEDSAMYFCASSLASGAYNEQFFGPGTRLTVL.

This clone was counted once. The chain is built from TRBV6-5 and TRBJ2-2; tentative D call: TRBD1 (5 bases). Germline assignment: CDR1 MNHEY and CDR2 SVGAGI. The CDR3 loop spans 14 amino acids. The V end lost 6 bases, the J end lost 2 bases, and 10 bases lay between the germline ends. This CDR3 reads CASSNQGNTGELFF. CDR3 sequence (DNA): TGTGCCAGCAGCAACCAGGGTAACACCGGGGAGCTGTTTTTT.

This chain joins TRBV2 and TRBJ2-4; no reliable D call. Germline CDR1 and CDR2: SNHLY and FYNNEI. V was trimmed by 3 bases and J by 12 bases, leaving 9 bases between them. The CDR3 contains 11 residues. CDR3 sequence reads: CASSDSSGQYF. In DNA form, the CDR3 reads TGTGCCAGCAGTGACTCATCTGGTCAGTACTTC.

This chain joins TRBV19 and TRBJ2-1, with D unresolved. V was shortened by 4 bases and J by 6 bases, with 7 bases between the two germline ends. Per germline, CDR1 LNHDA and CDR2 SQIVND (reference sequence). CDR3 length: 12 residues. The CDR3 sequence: CASSTYVNEQFF. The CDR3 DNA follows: TGTGCCAGTAGTACCTATGTCAATGAGCAGTTCTTC.

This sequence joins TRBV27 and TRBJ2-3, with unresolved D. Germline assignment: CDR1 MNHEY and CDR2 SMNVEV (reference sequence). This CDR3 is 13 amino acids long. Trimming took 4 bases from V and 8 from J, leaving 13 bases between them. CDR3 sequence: CASSYTSFRTQYF. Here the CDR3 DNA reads TGTGCCAGCAGTTATACGTCTTTCCGTACGCAGTATTTT.

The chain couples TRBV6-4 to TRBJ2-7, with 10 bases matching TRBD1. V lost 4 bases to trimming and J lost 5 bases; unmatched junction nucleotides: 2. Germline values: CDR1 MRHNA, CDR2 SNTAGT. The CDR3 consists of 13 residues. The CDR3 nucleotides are TGTGCCAGCAGTGTGGGACAGGGGAACGAGCAGTACTTC. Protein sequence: CASSVGQGNEQYF.

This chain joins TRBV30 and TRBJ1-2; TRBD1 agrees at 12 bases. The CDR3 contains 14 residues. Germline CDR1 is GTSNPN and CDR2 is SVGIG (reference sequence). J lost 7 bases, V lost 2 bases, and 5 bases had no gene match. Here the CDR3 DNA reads TGTGCCTGGAGTCAGGGACAGGGGGCTCGTGGCTACACCTTC. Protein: CAWSQGQGARGYTF.

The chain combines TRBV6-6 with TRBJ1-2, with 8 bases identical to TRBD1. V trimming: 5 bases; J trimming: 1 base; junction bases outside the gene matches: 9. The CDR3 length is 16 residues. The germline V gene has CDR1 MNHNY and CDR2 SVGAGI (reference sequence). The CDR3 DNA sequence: TGTGCCAGCAGTGGCGATGGACAGGGCATTAACTATGGCTACACCTTC. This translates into CASSGDGQGINYGYTF.

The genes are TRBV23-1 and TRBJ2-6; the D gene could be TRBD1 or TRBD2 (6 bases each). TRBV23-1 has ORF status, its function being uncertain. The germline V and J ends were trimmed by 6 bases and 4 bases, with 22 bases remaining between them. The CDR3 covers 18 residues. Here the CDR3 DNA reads TGCGCCAGCAGACCGACAGGATTGGGAGGCTCGGGGGCCAACGTCCTGACTTTC. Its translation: CASRPTGLGGSGANVLTF.